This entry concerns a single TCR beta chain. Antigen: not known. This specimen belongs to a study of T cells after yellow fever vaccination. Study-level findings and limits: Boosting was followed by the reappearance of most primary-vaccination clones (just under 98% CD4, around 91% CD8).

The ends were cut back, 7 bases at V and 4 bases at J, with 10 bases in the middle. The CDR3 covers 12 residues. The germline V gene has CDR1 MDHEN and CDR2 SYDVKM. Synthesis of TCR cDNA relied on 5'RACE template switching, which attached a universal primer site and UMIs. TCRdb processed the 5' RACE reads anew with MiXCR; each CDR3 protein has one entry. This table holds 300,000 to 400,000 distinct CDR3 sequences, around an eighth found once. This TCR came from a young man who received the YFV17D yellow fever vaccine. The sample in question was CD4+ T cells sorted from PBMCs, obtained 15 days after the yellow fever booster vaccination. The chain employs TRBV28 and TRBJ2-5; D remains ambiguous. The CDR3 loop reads CASTGLSETQYF. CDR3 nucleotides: TGTGCCAGCACCGGCTTATCAGAGACCCAGTACTTC.